Below are 14 T cell receptor beta chains sequenced from a single sample in a study of pediatric ulcerative colitis. Method: immunoSEQ multiplex PCR; TCRdb's copy keeps in-frame clones and lacks some. This repertoire shows around 22,000 clones, about three quarters found once; its top ten account for 15%. During colonoscopy, one to two rectal pinch biopsies were collected. The specimen was gut tissue. The receptors originated from a boy aged 5-17 years with severe ulcerative colitis.

This chain links TRBV4-1 with TRBJ1-2, with D possibly TRBD1 on 6 matching bases. V dropped 6 bases and J dropped 4 bases, with 27 bases sitting between them. Germline V gene lookup returns CDR1 MGHRA and CDR2 YSYEKL. The CDR3 loop spans 18 amino acids. In DNA, the CDR3 is TGCGCCAGCAGGGCAACACTCAGTCCGGGACACTCCGCCTATGGCTACACCTTC. Amino acid sequence: CASRATLSPGHSAYGYTF.

This clone has more than one count but fewer than ten. V usage is TRBV7-8 and J usage is TRBJ1-2; D may be TRBD1 (5 bases). From germline, CDR1 is SGHVS and CDR2 FQNEAQ. Trimming shortened V by 4 bases and J by 4 bases, and 10 bases separated the two germline ends. This CDR3 has 13 amino acids. This chain's CDR3 is CASSWDFRYGYTF. CDR3 DNA sequence: TGTGCCAGCAGCTGGGACTTTCGCTATGGCTACACCTTC.

The chain combines TRBV7-9 with TRBJ1-1, with 11 positions matching TRBD1. Per germline, CDR1 SEHNR and CDR2 FQNEAQ (reference sequence). CDR3 size: 16 residues. The V gene end was trimmed by 5 bases and the J gene end by 1 base; junction bases not matched to a gene: 6. The CDR3 DNA reads as TGTGCCAGCAGCGAAGGGACAGGGGGTGGGAACACTGAAGCTTTCTTT. As protein: CASSEGTGGGNTEAFF.

The V and J genes are TRBV19 and TRBJ1-2, with D unclear. CDR1 is LNHDA, CDR2 SQIVND, per germline (reference sequence). This CDR3 is 13 amino acids long. Trimming removed 7 bases from V and 3 bases from J, with 12 bases in between. The CDR3 DNA sequence: TGTGCCAGTATGAACCCGGTTTACTATGGCTACACCTTC. Amino acids: CASMNPVYYGYTF.

This clone was observed a few times. V and J are TRBV18 and TRBJ2-2, with 12 bases aligning to TRBD1. Germline loops: CDR1 KGHSH, CDR2 LQKENI. This CDR3 has 16 amino acids. J lost 7 bases, V lost 3 bases, and 6 bases had no gene match. CDR3 amino acids: CASSPPGQGAGGELFF. Here the CDR3 DNA reads TGTGCCAGCTCACCCCCGGGACAGGGGGCAGGCGGGGAGCTGTTTTTT.

The rearrangement uses TRBV19 and TRBJ1-1; possible D gene TRBD1, 6 bases. Trimming cost V 5 bases and J 2 bases, with 15 bases left between them. The CDR3 length is 15 residues. CDR1 is LNHDA, CDR2 SQIVND, per germline (reference sequence). DNA for the CDR3: TGTGCCAGTAGTTGGGGGGTGACAGGAAACACTGAAGCTTTCTTT. It translates to CASSWGVTGNTEAFF.

The chain employs TRBV20-1 and TRBJ1-2, with 7 bases aligning to TRBD1. Looked up from germline, CDR1 is DFQATT and CDR2 is SNEGSKA (reference sequence). The CDR3 has 11 amino acids. Trimming took 5 bases from V and 8 from J; bases not matched to a gene: 5. This CDR3 is CSAAGGRGYTF. The CDR3 bases are TGCAGTGCTGCAGGGGGTAGGGGCTACACCTTC.

This chain joins TRBV5-3 and TRBJ2-5, with D unclear. TRBV5-3 is an ORF, and what it does is uncertain. The CDR3 is 14 residues long. V was pared by 1 base and J by 2 bases, with 9 bases between. CDR3 DNA sequence: TGTGCCAGAAGCTTGTGCGATAGTCAAGAGACCCAGTACTTC. This codes for CARSLCDSQETQYF.

The V gene is TRBV18, the J gene TRBJ1-1; D is unresolved. The germline gives CDR1 KGHSH, CDR2 LQKENI. This CDR3 has 13 amino acids. V was shortened by 3 bases and J by 6 bases, with 11 bases between the two germline ends. CDR3 bases: TGTGCCAGCTCACCGGGAGGTTGGGCTGAAGCTTTCTTT. Translation: CASSPGGWAEAFF.

V gene TRBV18 combines with J gene TRBJ2-7; D call uncertain. Germline assignment: CDR1 KGHSH and CDR2 LQKENI. The V end lost 3 bases, the J end lost 3 bases, and 9 bases lay between the germline ends. The CDR3 is 13 residues long. The CDR3 DNA sequence: TGTGCCAGCTCACCTGTGGGGAACTACGAGCAGTACTTC. Its translation: CASSPVGNYEQYF.

The rearrangement uses TRBV28 and TRBJ1-4, with 7 bases lining up with TRBD1. V dropped 4 bases and J dropped 7; count of bases not matched to a gene: 9. Germline lookup yields CDR1 MDHEN and CDR2 SYDVKM. The CDR3 has 15 amino acids. The CDR3 nucleotides are TGTGCCAGCAGTTCGTCCGGGACAGTGGGTGAAAAACTGTTTTTT. The encoded protein is CASSSSGTVGEKLFF. The full variable domain, with the rest looked up from reference TRBV28 and TRBJ1-4, is DVKVTQSSRYLVKRTGEKVFLECVQDMDHENMFWYRQDPGLGLRLIYFSYDVKMKEKGDIPEGYSVSREKKERFSLILESASTNQTSMYLCASSSSGTVGEKLFFGSGTQLSVL.

CDR3 coding DNA: TGTGCCAGCAACCGAGGGGGGGGCACTGAAGCTTTCTTT. Protein: CASNRGGGTEAFF. This chain connects TRBV6-6 to TRBJ1-1; a possible D gene is TRBD1 (6 bases). Trimming cost V 7 bases and J 4 bases, with 13 bases left between them. Per germline, CDR1 MNHNY and CDR2 SVGAGI (reference sequence). The CDR3 consists of 13 residues.

The V and J genes are TRBV21-1 and TRBJ2-7. TRBV21-1 is designated a pseudogene. The CDR3 spans 13 residues. The DNA for the CDR3 is TGTGCCAGCAGCAAGTTAGGGCACTACGAGCAGTACTTC. Protein product: CASSKLGHYEQYF.

The chain recombines TRBV9 with TRBJ2-1; D is unresolved. This CDR3 region has 15 residues. CDR1 SGDLS and CDR2 YYNGEE come from the germline V gene. V was clipped by 0 bases and J by 4 bases, with 11 bases between them. CDR3 region: CASSVVGSLYNEQFF. The CDR3 DNA sequence: TGTGCCAGCAGCGTAGTTGGCAGCCTTTACAATGAGCAGTTCTTC.